Presented here are 3 T cell receptor beta chains from one specimen sequenced in a study of OX40 agonist ivuxolimab in advanced cancers. The library was produced with the immunoSEQ multiplex PCR assay. What TCRdb holds here is the immuneACCESS table cut down to in-frame rearrangements. Part of the clones is not present; checked against another copy, under half of the missing clones reflect an unresolved V gene, and the others are unexplained. The table for this sample lists approximately 25,000 clones; 65% to 85% of them were counted only once. Of the sample, around 13% falls within the top ten clones. Sequences were derived from CD4+ or CD8+ T cells sorted from blood, sampled in a trial of the OX40 agonist ivuxolimab. These TCRs come from an adult with an advanced solid tumor such as melanoma, head and neck, liver or kidney cancer.

The chain is built from TRBV7-9 and TRBJ2-5, with D possibly being TRBD2 (5 bases). The CDR3 totals 16 residues. Trimming took off 5 bases at V and 5 bases at J, with 21 bases between the two ends. The germline V gene has CDR1 SEHNR and CDR2 FQNEAQ (reference sequence). CDR3 region: CASSQEWAVPGETQYF. In nucleotides, the CDR3 is TGTGCCAGCAGCCAGGAATGGGCGGTACCGGGGGAGACCCAGTACTTC.

For the CDR3, the DNA is TGCGCCAGCAGCTTGGGAGGGTATCCAGATACGCAGTATTTT. Translation gives CASSLGGYPDTQYF. J is TRBJ2-3 and V is TRBV5-1; perhaps TRBD2 as D (5 bases). The CDR3 extends over 14 amino acids. Germline CDR1 SGHRS, CDR2 YFSETQ. The germline V and J ends were trimmed by 0 bases and 4 bases, with 9 bases remaining between them.

The chain couples TRBV7-2 to TRBJ2-2, with 9 bases matching TRBD2. This CDR3 has 17 residues. Germline lookup yields CDR1 SGHTA and CDR2 FQGNSA. The V and J ends lost 5 bases and 2 bases, in that order; junction bases with no gene match: 9. CDR3 loop: CASSLNQAGGNTGELFF. The CDR3 DNA is TGTGCCAGCAGCCTAAATCAAGCGGGGGGAAACACCGGGGAGCTGTTTTTT.